The clone carrying this TCR beta chain was picked up one time. Its antigen is still unknown. The source of the sample is a study of Graves' ophthalmopathy and Graves' hyperthyroidism. The study's findings and limits: An approximately 83% specificity and around 86% sensitivity were achieved by a 13-signature model that separated ophthalmopathy from stable hyperthyroidism.

Trimming took off 6 bases at V and 5 bases at J, with 22 bases between the two ends. The CDR3 runs to 16 residues. For repertoire sequencing, the TCR beta CDR3 regions were amplified from RNA transcripts. HTBI primers served in a first-round RT-PCR, which a second-round multiplex PCR followed. TCRdb itself ran the multiplex PCR reads through MiXCR, one entry per CDR3 protein. Of hundreds of thousands of distinct CDR3 sequences in the sample, 45% are singletons; the top ten hold roughly 45%. The sequenced sample consisted of peripheral blood. This clonotype originated in an adult man with Graves' ophthalmopathy. V and J are TRBV12-3 or TRBV12-4 and TRBJ2-5; weak D call: TRBD2 (6 bases). In nucleotides, the CDR3 is TGTGCCAGCAGCCACCCGGGAGCAGGGCCCCGGGAGACCCAGTACTTC. Its translation: CASSHPGAGPRETQYF.